A single sample is the source of the 30 T cell receptor beta chains below, sequenced in a study of T cell responses to AZD1222 COVID-19 vaccine. Repertoires were generated with immunoSEQ multiplex PCR, while TCRdb's copy carries only in-frame clones and drops some. The table has over 150,000 clones, around 91% seen once; the top ten hold approximately 6.9%. The sample was peripheral blood, taken on day 0 of AZD1222 vaccination. The receptor source for this set is an adult in good health.

CDR3 in amino acids: CASSPPLRGGYETQYF. The CDR3 DNA reads as TGTGCCAGCAGCCCACCTCTCCGCGGGGGGTACGAGACCCAGTACTTC. The chain carries TRBV7-9 and TRBJ2-5; TRBD2 aligns across 8 bases. Germline trimming cut 5 bases from V and 5 bases from J; bases unmatched to any gene: 13. Germline CDR1 reads SEHNR; CDR2 reads FQNEAQ (reference sequence). The CDR3 has 16 residues.

The V call is TRBV14, the J call TRBJ2-3, with D perhaps matching TRBD2 (6 bases). Germline V gives CDR1 SGHDN, CDR2 FVKESK. V was clipped by 1 base and J by 5 bases, with 13 bases between them. The CDR3 spans 15 residues. The CDR3 protein is CASSQVGSGRDTQYF. The CDR3 nucleotides are TGTGCCAGCAGCCAAGTAGGTTCCGGGAGAGATACGCAGTATTTT.

The CDR3 sequence is CASSYQGRGSPLHF. The CDR3 DNA reads as TGTGCCAGCAGTTACCAGGGACGCGGTTCACCCCTCCACTTT. This rearrangement joins TRBV6-2 or TRBV6-3 to TRBJ1-6; a weak D match, TRBD1 (5 bases). This CDR3 has 14 residues. Trimming stripped 2 bases from V and 9 bases from J, with 11 bases between. The V gene's germline CDR1 is MNHEY and CDR2 SVGEGT.

The rearrangement links TRBV11-2 to TRBJ2-1; D ambiguous. In germline, CDR1 is SGHAT, CDR2 FQNNGV. Between the trimmed V and J ends, which lost 5 bases and 6 bases, there was a span of 8 bases. There are 12 residues in the CDR3. CDR3: CASSLGFNEQFF. The CDR3 nucleotides are TGTGCCAGCAGCCTCGGTTTCAATGAGCAGTTCTTC.

This clone was counted a single time. The V call is TRBV5-8, the J call TRBJ1-1, with D unresolved. V shed 0 bases and J shed 0 bases, with 6 bases lying between them. The CDR3 contains 14 residues. From germline, CDR1 is SGHTS and CDR2 YDEGEE. The CDR3 DNA sequence: TGTGCCAGCAGCTTGGACAGAATGAACACTGAAGCTTTCTTT. Translation gives CASSLDRMNTEAFF.

This clone appeared once. CDR3 nucleotide sequence: TGTGCCAGCGGTATACAGGGGTCGGAGGAGACCCAGTACTTC. Residues: CASGIQGSEETQYF. The chain employs TRBV2 and TRBJ2-5; 7 bases match TRBD1. The V segment lost 8 bases and the J segment 5 bases; nucleotides outside the gene matches: 11. CDR3 length: 14 amino acids. Germline V CDR1 and CDR2: SNHLY, FYNNEI.

The rearrangement joins TRBV6-5 to TRBJ2-5; 11 bases are shared with TRBD2. After removal of 0 bases from V and 5 bases from J, the junction contained 5 bases not matched to a gene. Germline V gives CDR1 MNHEY, CDR2 SVGAGI. This CDR3 is 16 amino acids long. The CDR3 coding sequence is TGTGCCAGCAGTTACTCTAGCGGGGGGGTTCACGAGACCCAGTACTTC. Its translation: CASSYSSGGVHETQYF.

In DNA, the CDR3 is TGTGCCAGCAGCTTAGGACAGGGTCGTCATAATGAGCAGTTCTTC. The encoded protein is CASSLGQGRHNEQFF. The chain couples TRBV5-4 to TRBJ2-1; 8 nucleotides agree with TRBD1. This CDR3 has 15 residues. Germline CDR1 SGHNT, CDR2 YYREEE (reference sequence). Unmatched junction bases numbered 8, after V lost 2 bases and J lost 7 bases.

On this clone itself: This sample includes further DNA sequences coding for the same CDR3. The V call is TRBV6-1, the J call TRBJ2-7; 9 positions agree with TRBD1. V was pared by 3 bases and J by 0 bases, with 0 bases of the junction left unmatched. The CDR3 covers 14 residues. Germline V gene sequence: CDR1 MNHNS, CDR2 SASEGT. CDR3 loop: CASSETGGSYEQYV. The DNA for the CDR3 is TGTGCCAGCAGTGAGACAGGGGGCTCCTACGAGCAGTACGTC.

The V gene is TRBV5-1, the J gene TRBJ1-6; TRBD1 matches 7 bases. The CDR3 contains 15 residues. Germline V gives CDR1 SGHRS, CDR2 YFSETQ. V shed 2 bases and J 8 bases; nucleotides not matched to a gene: 7. The CDR3, as DNA: TGCGCCAGCAGCTTCAGGACAGGAGGGGATTCACCCCTCCACTTT. Protein: CASSFRTGGDSPLHF.

This clone was found once. The chain combines TRBV5-4 with TRBJ2-7; weak D call: TRBD2 (6 bases). This CDR3 comprises 14 residues. V lost 5 bases and J 6 bases, leaving 18 bases between the germline ends. In germline, CDR1 is SGHNT, CDR2 YYREEE (reference sequence). For the CDR3, the DNA is TGTGCCAGCAGTGAGTCACTCGACGGGGGCGAGCAGTACTTC. It codes for CASSESLDGGEQYF.

As DNA, the CDR3 is TGTGCCAGCAGTGAATATACCAGGGCTGACACTGAAGCTTTCTTT. Translated: CASSEYTRADTEAFF. The rearrangement links TRBV25-1 to TRBJ1-1; tentatively, D is TRBD1 (5 bases). Germline V gene lookup returns CDR1 MGHDK and CDR2 SYGVNS. The CDR3 is 15 amino acids. V dropped 0 bases and J dropped 3 bases, with 11 bases sitting between them.

In regard to this clone: Within the sample, other DNA sequences also encode this same CDR3. J is TRBJ1-5 and V is TRBV4-3; D gene ambiguous. The CDR3 sequence is 13 residues long. The germline gives CDR1 LGHNA, CDR2 YSLEER. The V and J ends lost 0 bases and 5 bases respectively, with 5 bases between them. The CDR3 DNA is TGCGCCAGCAGCCAAGATAGGGATCAGCCCCAGCATTTT. Translating gives CASSQDRDQPQHF.

The rearrangement links TRBV4-1 to TRBJ2-7; D is unresolved. The CDR3 loop spans 13 amino acids. V lost 1 base to trimming and J lost 7 bases, with 11 bases between them. CDR1 and CDR2 (germline): MGHRA, YSYEKL. The CDR3 here is CASSQGPALEQYV. The CDR3 region has the DNA TGCGCCAGCAGCCAAGGCCCGGCGTTGGAGCAGTACGTC.

This sequence joins TRBV2 and TRBJ2-7; tentative D call: TRBD1 (7 bases). V was clipped by 6 bases and J by 0 bases, with 12 bases between them. CDR1 and CDR2 from the germline V gene are SNHLY and FYNNEI. The CDR3 runs 14 residues. The CDR3: CASRAGQRSYEQYF. The CDR3 DNA is TGTGCCAGCAGGGCGGGACAGCGCTCCTACGAGCAGTACTTC.

V is TRBV30 and J is TRBJ2-7, with a possible D match to TRBD1 (5 bases). The V and J ends lost 5 bases and 2 bases respectively, with 13 bases between them. Germline values: CDR1 GTSNPN, CDR2 SVGIG (reference sequence). CDR3 length: 13 amino acids. CDR3 residues: CAWGEGATYEQYF. The CDR3 DNA reads as TGTGCCTGGGGGGAAGGGGCAACCTACGAGCAGTACTTC.

This clone was observed once. V and J are TRBV7-9 and TRBJ2-5; D is unclear. V lost 0 bases to trimming and J lost 0 bases, with 5 bases between them. This CDR3 comprises 14 residues. Germline V CDR1 and CDR2: SEHNR, FQNEAQ (reference sequence). CDR3 nucleotide sequence: TGTGCCAGCAGCTTAGCTGGGGACCAAGAGACCCAGTACTTC. This translates into CASSLAGDQETQYF.

The chain recombines TRBV21-1 with TRBJ2-1; the table's D call of TRBD1 was not tested on the DNA. TRBV21-1 is a pseudogene segment. The CDR3 totals 12 residues. CDR3 coding DNA: TGTGCCAGCAGTGTCCAGGGGGAAAGGCAGTTCTTC. It yields the protein CASSVQGERQFF.

The rearrangement links TRBV7-2 to TRBJ2-5; D possibly corresponds to TRBD1 (6 bases). Trimming cost V 5 bases and J 2 bases, with 15 bases left between them. Germline-derived CDR1 and CDR2 are SGHTA and FQGNSA. The CDR3 runs to 15 residues. The CDR3 loop reads CASSGRQAAQETQYF. The DNA for the CDR3 is TGTGCCAGCAGCGGACGACAGGCAGCACAAGAGACCCAGTACTTC.

The chain combines TRBV9 with TRBJ1-1; D is unresolved. The ends were cut back, 7 bases at V and 8 bases at J, with 18 bases in the middle. This CDR3 is 13 amino acids long. The germline CDR1 and CDR2 sequences are SGDLS and YYNGEE. CDR3 nucleotide sequence: TGTGCCAGCGCCTCACAAGGGCGGAGCGAAGCTTTCTTT. Translation: CASASQGRSEAFF.

This clone was seen once. The V gene is TRBV9, the J gene TRBJ1-1; D is possibly TRBD1 (6 bases). The CDR3 totals 13 residues. The V end was cut by 0 bases, the J end by 11 bases, with 14 bases between. Germline V gene data show CDR1 as SGDLS and CDR2 as YYNGEE. CDR3: CASSVVLEGVAFF. The CDR3 nucleotides read TGTGCCAGCAGCGTAGTTCTGGAGGGGGTGGCTTTCTTT.

The rearrangement links TRBV6-5 to TRBJ2-6; D not resolved. The V gene's germline CDR1 is MNHEY and CDR2 SVGAGI. Deletions cut 7 bases from V and 0 bases from J, with 7 bases between. There are 14 residues in the CDR3. The DNA of the CDR3 is TGTGCCAGCAATCGAGGCTCTGGGGCCAACGTCCTGACTTTC. It yields the protein CASNRGSGANVLTF.

The rearrangement uses TRBV19 and TRBJ2-6, with no clear D. The germline gives CDR1 LNHDA, CDR2 SQIVND (reference sequence). Trimming removed 0 bases at V and 0 bases at J, with 9 bases between. The CDR3 sequence is 17 residues long. The CDR3 region is CASSIDLESSGANVLTF. The CDR3, as DNA: TGTGCCAGTAGTATAGATCTGGAGAGCTCTGGGGCCAACGTCCTGACTTTC.

This clone appeared a few times. The chain is built from TRBV27 and TRBJ1-5, with 7 nucleotides matching TRBD1. The CDR3 covers 15 residues. V was pared by 5 bases and J by 4 bases, with 8 bases of the junction left unmatched. CDR1 is MNHEY, CDR2 SMNVEV, per germline (reference sequence). CDR3 coding DNA: TGTGCCAGCAGTGTATTACCGGGACAGAATCAGCCCCAGCATTTT. Amino acids: CASSVLPGQNQPQHF.

This chain links TRBV6-5 with TRBJ2-7; 11 nucleotides line up with TRBD1. The CDR3 runs 16 residues. Germline CDR1 reads MNHEY; CDR2 reads SVGAGI. V shed 2 bases and J 6 bases; nucleotides not matched to a gene: 9. CDR3 region: CASSYLGQGATSEQYV. The CDR3 DNA reads TGTGCCAGCAGTTACCTTGGACAGGGGGCGACGTCCGAGCAGTACGTC.

The J gene is TRBJ1-2, the V gene TRBV7-3, with 8 positions matching TRBD1. The ends lost 6 bases at V and 3 bases at J; junction bases unmatched: 6. Germline values: CDR1 SGHTA, CDR2 FQGTGA. This CDR3 has 14 amino acids. The CDR3 here is CASSPGTGDYGYTF. CDR3 nucleotides: TGTGCCAGCAGTCCCGGGACAGGTGACTATGGCTACACCTTC. The whole variable domain, remainder taken from reference TRBV7-3 and TRBJ1-2, is GAGVSQTPSNKVTEKGKYVELRCDPISGHTALYWYRQSLGQGPEFLIYFQGTGAADDSGLPNDRFFAVRPEGSVSTLKIQRTERGDSAVYLCASSPGTGDYGYTFGSGTRLTVV.

The J gene is TRBJ1-6, the V gene TRBV5-4, with 7 positions matching TRBD1. With 5 bases clipped from V and 7 bases from J, the junction kept 6 bases outside the gene matches. The CDR3 runs to 14 residues. Germline-derived CDR1 and CDR2 are SGHNT and YYREEE (reference sequence). CDR3 sequence: CASRIGTANSPLHF. The CDR3 bases are TGTGCCAGCAGGATCGGGACAGCCAATTCACCCCTCCACTTT.

The V and J genes are TRBV18 and TRBJ2-7, with 7 bases fitting TRBD2. The CDR3 length is 14 residues. Germline trimming cut 6 bases from V and 0 bases from J; bases unmatched to any gene: 5. Germline loops: CDR1 KGHSH, CDR2 LQKENI. The CDR3 bases are TGTGCCAGCTCCCAACTAGCGACCTCCTACGAGCAGTACTTC. It is translated as CASSQLATSYEQYF.

The genes are TRBV2 and TRBJ1-5; D is unresolved. Germline V gene lookup returns CDR1 SNHLY and CDR2 FYNNEI. V was pared by 8 bases and J by 2 bases, with 13 bases between. The CDR3 length is 14 residues. The CDR3 protein is CASCGIGGNQPQHF. CDR3 nucleotides: TGTGCCAGCTGCGGGATCGGGGGCAATCAGCCCCAGCATTTT.

V usage is TRBV9 and J usage is TRBJ2-3; TRBD1 matches 8 bases. Germline assignment: CDR1 SGDLS and CDR2 YYNGEE. With V trimmed by 7 bases and J by 3 bases, 7 bases remained unmatched. This CDR3 is 14 amino acids long. The CDR3 protein is CASSRQGATDTQYF. The CDR3 DNA reads TGTGCCAGCTCAAGGCAGGGGGCAACAGATACGCAGTATTTT.